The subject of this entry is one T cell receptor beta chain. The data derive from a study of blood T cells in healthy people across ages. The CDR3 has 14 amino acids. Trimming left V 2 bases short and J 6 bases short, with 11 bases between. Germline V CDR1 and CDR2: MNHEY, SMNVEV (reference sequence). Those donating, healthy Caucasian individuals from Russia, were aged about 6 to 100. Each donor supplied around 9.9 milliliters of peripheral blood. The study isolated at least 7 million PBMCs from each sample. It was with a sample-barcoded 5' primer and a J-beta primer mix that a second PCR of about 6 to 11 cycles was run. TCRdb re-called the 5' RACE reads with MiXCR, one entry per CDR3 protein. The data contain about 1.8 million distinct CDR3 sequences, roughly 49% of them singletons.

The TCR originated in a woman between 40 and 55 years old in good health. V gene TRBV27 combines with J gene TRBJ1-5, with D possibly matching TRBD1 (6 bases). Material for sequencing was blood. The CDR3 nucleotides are TGTGCCAGCAGTTTAGCAGGGGTGAGTCAGCCCCAGCATTTT. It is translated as CASSLAGVSQPQHF.